One sample yielded the 25 T cell receptor beta chains listed below, sequenced in a study of blood T cell repertoires in COVID-19. The table came from immunoSEQ multiplex PCR; TCRdb's copy has only in-frame clones and leaves some out. The data show over 300,000 clones, around 87% seen once. Sequences were obtained from peripheral blood. These receptors were obtained from a man between 18 and 35 years old with active or convalescent COVID-19.

V gene TRBV27 combines with J gene TRBJ2-3, with D maybe TRBD2 (5 bases). This CDR3 spans 12 amino acids. In germline, CDR1 is MNHEY, CDR2 SMNVEV (reference sequence). Trimming removed 6 bases from V and 5 bases from J, with 9 bases in between. Here the CDR3 DNA reads TGTGCCAGCAGACTAGGCGTAGATACGCAGTATTTT. This gives the protein CASRLGVDTQYF.

This chain uses TRBV4-2 with TRBJ1-1, with no clear D. Germline CDR1 and CDR2: LGHNA and YNFKEQ. The CDR3 is 15 residues long. Trimming left V 0 bases short and J 3 bases short, with 11 bases between. The CDR3 DNA reads as TGTGCCAGCAGCCAAGAGGAGGGTAGGGACACTGAAGCTTTCTTT. Its translation: CASSQEEGRDTEAFF.

The chain employs TRBV4-1 and TRBJ2-7; possibly TRBD2 for D (5 bases). CDR1 is MGHRA and CDR2 is YSYEKL in the germline V gene. Trimming cost V 0 bases and J 3 bases, with 9 bases left between them. This CDR3 has 14 residues. The CDR3 is CASSQDRELYEQYF. In DNA form, the CDR3 reads TGCGCCAGCAGCCAAGATAGGGAGCTCTACGAGCAGTACTTC.

The V gene is TRBV7-2, the J gene TRBJ2-1; 7 bases line up with TRBD1. Germline V gene data show CDR1 as SGHTA and CDR2 as FQGNSA. The V and J ends lost 1 base and 2 bases, in that order; junction bases with no gene match: 14. The CDR3 is 19 residues long. Written as DNA, the CDR3 is TGTGCCAGCAGCTTAGTCGGGACAGAGCGATTCTGGACCTACAATGAGCAGTTCTTC. This gives the protein CASSLVGTERFWTYNEQFF.

The rearrangement joins TRBV27 to TRBJ2-5, with D uncertain. Trimming cost V 8 bases and J 4 bases, with 8 bases left between them. Germline V gives CDR1 MNHEY, CDR2 SMNVEV (reference sequence). This CDR3 has 11 residues. The CDR3 loop is CASQLRETQYF. In nucleotides, the CDR3 is TGTGCCAGCCAGTTAAGAGAGACCCAGTACTTC.

This chain uses TRBV9 with TRBJ1-2; 7 bases are a match to TRBD1. The CDR3 extends over 15 amino acids. The V and J ends lost 0 bases and 6 bases, in that order; junction bases with no gene match: 8. The V gene's germline CDR1 is SGDLS and CDR2 YYNGEE. Here the CDR3 DNA reads TGTGCCAGCAGCGTAGCTACAGGGGTGTCGAATGGCTACACCTTC. Translating gives CASSVATGVSNGYTF. The complete variable domain, with remaining parts taken from reference TRBV9 and TRBJ1-2, reads DSGVTQTPKHLITATGQRVTLRCSPRSGDLSVYWYQQSLDQGLQFLIQYYNGEERAKGNILERFSAQQFPDLHSELNLSSLELGDSALYFCASSVATGVSNGYTFGSGTRLTVV.

V is TRBV11-2 and J is TRBJ2-5, with 7 positions matching TRBD2. The CDR3 runs to 14 residues. Per the germline V gene, CDR1 is SGHAT and CDR2 is FQNNGV. Trimming at V came to 1 base and at J to 4 bases, leaving 3 bases not matched to a gene. The CDR3 DNA sequence: TGTGCCAGCAGCTTAGGACTAGCTTCAGAGACCCAGTACTTC. This gives the protein CASSLGLASETQYF. The full variable domain, rest sourced from reference TRBV11-2 and TRBJ2-5, is EAGVAQSPRYKIIEKRQSVAFWCNPISGHATLYWYQQILGQGPKLLIQFQNNGVVDDSQLPKDRFSAERLKGVDSTLKIQPAKLEDSAVYLCASSLGLASETQYFGPGTRLLVL.

The chain employs TRBV6-5 and TRBJ2-7; TRBD2 agrees at 14 bases. With 6 bases clipped from V and 4 bases from J, the junction kept 5 bases outside the gene matches. The length of the CDR3 is 15 residues. Looked up from germline, CDR1 is MNHEY and CDR2 is SVGAGI. The CDR3 spells CASRYGTSGSYEQYF. The CDR3 coding sequence is TGTGCCAGCAGGTACGGGACTAGCGGGAGTTACGAGCAGTACTTC.

This chain uses TRBV11-1 with TRBJ2-1, with 14 bases identical to TRBD2. Unmatched junction bases numbered 10, after V lost 5 bases and J lost 10 bases. CDR1 is SGHAT, CDR2 FQDESV, per germline (reference sequence). CDR3 length equals 16 residues. CDR3: CASSPPTSGGAREQFF. The CDR3 nucleotides are TGTGCCAGCAGCCCTCCGACTAGCGGGGGGGCTCGGGAGCAGTTCTTC.

CDR3 residues: CASSVRQASSYNEQFF. CDR3 DNA sequence: TGTGCCAGCAGTGTACGACAGGCGAGCTCCTACAATGAGCAGTTCTTC. The chain carries TRBV2 and TRBJ2-1; TRBD1 is a possible D gene (6 bases). V lost 4 bases, J lost 0 bases, and 13 bases lay in between. CDR3 length equals 16 residues. Per the germline V gene, CDR1 is SNHLY and CDR2 is FYNNEI.

The chain links TRBV7-9 to TRBJ2-2, with D possibly TRBD2 on 5 matching bases. This CDR3 region has 16 residues. V lost 1 base, J lost 1 base, and 10 bases lay in between. Germline CDR1 is SEHNR and CDR2 is FQNEAQ (reference sequence). CDR3 residues: CASSLVLAGNTGELFF. CDR3 coding DNA: TGTGCCAGCAGCTTAGTCCTAGCTGGGAACACCGGGGAGCTGTTTTTT.

CDR3 sequence reads: CASSRLPGQGFFGNQPQHF. Written as DNA, the CDR3 is TGTGCCAGTAGTCGGTTACCGGGACAGGGTTTCTTTGGCAATCAGCCCCAGCATTTT. This rearrangement joins TRBV19 to TRBJ1-5, with 9 bases identical to TRBD1. CDR1 is LNHDA and CDR2 is SQIVND in the germline V gene (reference sequence). The CDR3 totals 19 residues. V was pared by 5 bases and J by 2 bases, with 16 bases of the junction left unmatched.

This chain uses TRBV28 with TRBJ1-5; TRBD1 matches 7 bases. CDR3 size: 15 residues. Germline assignment: CDR1 MDHEN and CDR2 SYDVKM. V was clipped by 1 base and J by 7 bases; unmatched bases: 7. The CDR3 loop reads CASSLLGQVKQPQHF. The CDR3 nucleotides read TGTGCCAGCAGTTTATTAGGACAGGTTAAGCAGCCCCAGCATTTT.

This chain connects TRBV6-4 to TRBJ2-3; 8 bases align to TRBD2. The CDR3 contains 18 residues. Trimming cost V 0 bases and J 6 bases; bases outside gene matches: 14. Germline V gives CDR1 MRHNA, CDR2 SNTAGT. The CDR3 DNA reads as TGTGCCAGCAGTGACTCGGGTTTTGTGTCGGGGGGGCCTGATACGCAGTATTTT. The encoded protein is CASSDSGFVSGGPDTQYF.

DNA for the CDR3: TGTGCCAGTAGTATCGGACAGATTCACACTGAAGCTTTCTTT. Its translation is CASSIGQIHTEAFF. The chain carries TRBV19 and TRBJ1-1; D is possibly TRBD1 (6 bases). This CDR3 region has 14 residues. Germline lookup yields CDR1 LNHDA and CDR2 SQIVND (reference sequence). V dropped 3 bases and J dropped 3 bases, with 11 bases sitting between them.

In regard to this clone: The sample carries other DNA sequences with the same CDR3. The chain uses TRBV9 and TRBJ2-5; the D gene is possibly TRBD2 (6 bases). Trimming shortened V by 0 bases and J by 5 bases, and 11 bases separated the two germline ends. The CDR3 runs to 14 residues. The germline V gene has CDR1 SGDLS and CDR2 YYNGEE. DNA of the CDR3: TGTGCCAGCAGCGTAGCATGGGGGGAGGAGACCCAGTACTTC. Amino acid sequence: CASSVAWGEETQYF.

J is TRBJ2-5 and V is TRBV30, with 12 bases aligning to TRBD1. J gave up 4 bases and V 2 bases, and 2 bases lay outside the gene matches. Germline V gene data show CDR1 as GTSNPN and CDR2 as SVGIG (reference sequence). The CDR3 contains 14 residues. CDR3 sequence (DNA): TGTGCCTGGAGTCGGGGACAGGGGGCAGAGACCCAGTACTTC. Its translation: CAWSRGQGAETQYF.

This chain joins TRBV7-2 and TRBJ2-1; the D gene is possibly TRBD2 (5 bases). The CDR3 consists of 13 residues. The V gene lost 1 base and the J gene lost 9 bases, with 10 bases spanning the gap. Germline V lookup: CDR1 SGHTA, CDR2 FQGNSA. The CDR3 region is CASSLGLRGEQFF. The DNA for the CDR3 is TGTGCCAGCAGCTTAGGGTTACGGGGTGAGCAGTTCTTC.

The chain is built from TRBV10-3 and TRBJ2-7; TRBD2 aligns across 9 bases. J was trimmed by 7 bases and V by 4 bases; bases with no gene match: 8. Germline V gives CDR1 ENHRY, CDR2 SYGVKD. The CDR3 totals 14 residues. This CDR3 is CAISGLAGDREQYF. CDR3 coding DNA: TGTGCCATCAGTGGATTAGCGGGAGATCGGGAGCAGTACTTC.

This clone was seen only a few times. CDR3 protein: CASSSPGQGWYEQYF. The CDR3 coding sequence is TGTGCCAGCAGTTCTCCGGGACAGGGCTGGTACGAGCAGTACTTC. V and J are TRBV6-5 and TRBJ2-7; 9 nucleotides match TRBD1. Germline V CDR1 and CDR2: MNHEY, SVGAGI. V was clipped by 4 bases and J by 4 bases; unmatched bases: 8. This CDR3 has 15 residues.

The chain employs TRBV7-9 and TRBJ1-1; the match to TRBD1 covers 8 bases. CDR1 and CDR2 (germline): SEHNR, FQNEAQ (reference sequence). With 3 bases clipped from V and 5 bases from J, the junction kept 5 bases outside the gene matches. CDR3 length: 14 amino acids. The CDR3 nucleotides read TGTGCCAGCAGCTTGCGACAGGGGTCGACTGAAGCTTTCTTT. Protein: CASSLRQGSTEAFF.

In this sample, this clone turned up a few times. V and J are TRBV7-9 and TRBJ1-3, with no clear D. This CDR3 contains 11 residues. Germline V gives CDR1 SEHNR, CDR2 FQNEAQ (reference sequence). Between the trimmed V and J ends, which lost 8 bases and 9 bases, there was a span of 11 bases. CDR3 loop: CASAGYGTIYF. As DNA, the CDR3 is TGTGCCAGCGCCGGGTACGGCACCATATATTTT.

This clone has only one observation. The J gene is TRBJ2-1, the V gene TRBV7-8; maybe TRBD2 (6 bases). This CDR3 is built from 14 residues. Trimming removed 8 bases from V and 7 bases from J, with 18 bases in between. In germline, CDR1 is SGHVS, CDR2 FQNEAQ. The CDR3 DNA sequence: TGTGCCAGCCTAGTTAGACTAGGTTTTAATGAGCAGTTCTTC. It translates to CASLVRLGFNEQFF.

V is TRBV18 and J is TRBJ1-1; D is perhaps TRBD1 (5 bases). This CDR3 comprises 16 residues. V was trimmed by 2 bases and J by 1 base, leaving 14 bases between them. CDR1 and CDR2 from the germline V gene are KGHSH and LQKENI. As DNA, the CDR3 is TGTGCCAGCTCACCAGGGGCTAGTCAGGGGAACACTGAAGCTTTCTTT. Protein sequence: CASSPGASQGNTEAFF. Drawing the rest from reference TRBV18 and TRBJ1-1, the complete variable domain is NAGVMQNPRHLVRRRGQEARLRCSPMKGHSHVYWYRQLPEEGLKFMVYLQKENIIDESGMPKERFSAEFPKEGPSILRIQQVVRGDSAAYFCASSPGASQGNTEAFFGQGTRLTVV.

The V gene is TRBV5-1, the J gene TRBJ1-1; a possible D gene is TRBD1 (5 bases). The V gene's germline CDR1 is SGHRS and CDR2 YFSETQ. The CDR3 is made up of 14 amino acids. Trimming stripped 0 bases from V and 4 bases from J, with 10 bases between. The CDR3 DNA reads TGCGCCAGCAGCTTGGAATTAGGGGTCACTGAAGCTTTCTTT. Protein: CASSLELGVTEAFF.